These 18 T cell receptor beta chains originate from one sample sequenced in a study of T cells in Graves' hyperthyroidism and ophthalmopathy. RNA transcripts yielded amplified TCR beta CDR3 regions. Initially, a first-round RT-PCR of the TCR CDR3 employed the HTBI primer set. TCRdb itself ran the multiplex PCR reads through MiXCR, one entry per CDR3 protein. The table shows roughly 240,000 distinct CDR3 sequences, with approximately 25% occurring only once. Sequenced: blood. These receptors came from a woman between 40 and 50 years old with Graves' ophthalmopathy.

This clonotype was seen repeatedly, ten times or more. This may come from a read error, since a much larger clone is one base off. V is TRBV6-5 and J is TRBJ2-5, with 9 bases lining up with TRBD1. The CDR3 length is 16 residues. Per the germline V gene, CDR1 is MNHEY and CDR2 is SVGAGI. The CDR3 DNA follows: TGTGCCAGCAGTTATTCCGGACAGGGGTACCAAGAGACCCAGTGCTTC. Protein: CASSYSGQGYQETQCF.

The chain is built from TRBV11-2 and TRBJ1-1; a weak D match, TRBD1 (5 bases). V shed 3 bases and J shed 4 bases, with 9 bases lying between them. The CDR3 covers 13 residues. Germline lookup yields CDR1 SGHAT and CDR2 FQNNGV. The chain's CDR3 is CASSLGRSTEAFF. CDR3 sequence (DNA): TGTGCCAGCAGCTTGGGGCGCAGCACTGAAGCTTTCTTT.

The V and J genes are TRBV19 and TRBJ1-2, with unresolved D. CDR3 size: 13 residues. V was trimmed by 5 bases and J by 6 bases, leaving 13 bases between them. Germline V CDR1 and CDR2: LNHDA, SQIVND (reference sequence). The CDR3 spells CASSARGTDGYTF. The CDR3 coding sequence is TGTGCCAGTAGTGCCCGGGGTACAGATGGCTACACCTTC.

This clonotype was seen a few times. The chain has TRBV28 and TRBJ1-1, with 7 bases aligning to TRBD1. The V and J ends lost 1 base and 2 bases, in that order; junction bases with no gene match: 7. Per germline, CDR1 MDHEN and CDR2 SYDVKM. The CDR3 spans 16 residues. The CDR3, as DNA: TGTGCCAGCAGTTTATCAAGGACAGGCGACAACACTGAAGCTTTCTTT. It codes for CASSLSRTGDNTEAFF. Complete variable domain (other parts from reference TRBV28 and TRBJ1-1): DVKVTQSSRYLVKRTGEKVFLECVQDMDHENMFWYRQDPGLGLRLIYFSYDVKMKEKGDIPEGYSVSREKKERFSLILESASTNQTSMYLCASSLSRTGDNTEAFFGQGTRLTVV.

This clonotype was observed at least ten times. The chain's CDR3 is CASSLGTLYGYTF. CDR3 DNA: TGTGCCAGCAGCTTAGGGACATTGTATGGCTACACCTTC. V and J are TRBV7-9 and TRBJ1-2, with a tentative D call TRBD1 (5 bases). The CDR3 extends over 13 amino acids. Trimming left V 1 base short and J 5 bases short, with 8 bases between. Germline V lookup: CDR1 SEHNR, CDR2 FQNEAQ (reference sequence).

This clonotype was recorded many times. This chain links TRBV12-3 or TRBV12-4 with TRBJ2-3; possibly TRBD1 for D (6 bases). CDR3 length: 13 amino acids. With 7 bases removed from V and 5 bases from J, the gap between germline ends came to 13 bases. CDR3 in amino acids: CASTQGRGDTQYF. Written as DNA, the CDR3 is TGTGCCAGCACACAGGGTAGAGGAGATACGCAGTATTTT.

This clonotype was recorded at least ten times. The chain uses TRBV13 and TRBJ2-7; TRBD1 or TRBD2 may be the D gene (6 bases each). Trimming cost V 5 bases and J 2 bases, with 19 bases left between them. The germline V gene encodes CDR1 PRHDT and CDR2 FYEKMQ (reference sequence). The CDR3 consists of 16 residues. CDR3 DNA: TGTGCCAGCAGCCACGGCGTGGGGGGCGCCGCCTACGAGCAGTACTTC. This gives the protein CASSHGVGGAAYEQYF.

This clonotype has a single count. The chain links TRBV24-1 to TRBJ1-2; a possible D gene is TRBD1 (6 bases). The length of the CDR3 is 13 residues. The germline V gene has CDR1 KGHDR and CDR2 SFDVKD. The germline V and J ends were trimmed by 2 bases and 6 bases, with 9 bases remaining between them. CDR3 protein: CATSDYRTDGYTF. The CDR3 region has the DNA TGTGCCACCAGTGATTACCGGACAGATGGCTACACCTTC.

Many counts were recorded for this clonotype. The chain employs TRBV7-2 and TRBJ1-5; D is possibly TRBD1 (6 bases). This CDR3 is 15 amino acids long. The germline gives CDR1 SGHTA, CDR2 FQGNSA. V was shortened by 5 bases and J by 3 bases, with 14 bases between the two germline ends. Here the CDR3 reads CASSRKTGFNQPQHF. The DNA for the CDR3 is TGTGCCAGCAGCCGTAAAACAGGGTTCAATCAGCCCCAGCATTTT.

This clonotype was seen many times. The chain employs TRBV6-5 and TRBJ2-2; 10 bases align to TRBD2. CDR3 size: 16 residues. Per germline, CDR1 MNHEY and CDR2 SVGAGI. Trimming cost V 5 bases and J 9 bases; bases outside gene matches: 12. CDR3 nucleotide sequence: TGTGCCAGCAGTCTCCCAGGACTAGCGGCTGATTGGGAGCTGTTTTTT. Translation: CASSLPGLAADWELFF.

V and J are TRBV6-5 and TRBJ2-5; no clear D gene. In germline, CDR1 is MNHEY, CDR2 SVGAGI. V was cut by 3 bases and J by 3 bases, with 8 bases left in between. The CDR3 is 13 amino acids. The CDR3 is CASSYPNEETQYF. In nucleotides, the CDR3 is TGTGCCAGCAGTTATCCGAATGAAGAGACCCAGTACTTC.

In its sample, this clonotype was seen many times. This chain connects TRBV11-2 to TRBJ2-5; TRBD2 agrees at 12 bases. V was pared by 5 bases and J by 4 bases, with 5 bases of the junction left unmatched. CDR1 is SGHAT and CDR2 is FQNNGV in the germline V gene. This CDR3 is built from 15 residues. The CDR3 sequence: CASSPPGLAGETQYF. For the CDR3, the DNA is TGTGCCAGCAGCCCACCGGGACTAGCGGGAGAGACCCAGTACTTC.

This clonotype was recorded many times. The chain recombines TRBV5-1 with TRBJ2-5; the match to TRBD1 covers 10 bases. Per the germline V gene, CDR1 is SGHRS and CDR2 is YFSETQ. V shed 0 bases and J 1 base; nucleotides not matched to a gene: 6. This CDR3 contains 17 residues. The CDR3 sequence is CASSLGQGAALQETQYF. DNA for the CDR3: TGCGCCAGCAGCTTGGGACAGGGGGCTGCCCTCCAAGAGACCCAGTACTTC.

This clonotype was recorded at least ten times. The chain couples TRBV14 to TRBJ2-5, with D uncertain. Germline V gene data show CDR1 as SGHDN and CDR2 as FVKESK. Trimming took 0 bases from V and 4 from J, leaving 18 bases between them. This CDR3 comprises 17 residues. The CDR3 nucleotides read TGTGCCAGCAGCCAAGATCGGAGCAGGAGAAGATTAGAGACCCAGTACTTC. It specifies CASSQDRSRRRLETQYF. Filled out from reference TRBV14 and TRBJ2-5, the complete variable domain reads EAGVTQFPSHSVIEKGQTVTLRCDPISGHDNLYWYRRVMGKEIKFLLHFVKESKQDESGMPNNRFLAERTGGTYSTLKVQPAELEDSGVYFCASSQDRSRRRLETQYFGPGTRLLVL.

Many counts were recorded for this clonotype. The CDR3 is CASSYNTGELFF. In nucleotides, the CDR3 is TGTGCCAGCAGTTACAACACCGGGGAGCTGTTTTTT. V is TRBV12-3 or TRBV12-4 and J is TRBJ2-2; no clear D gene. V was clipped by 4 bases and J by 2 bases, with 2 bases between them. The CDR3 runs 12 residues.

This clonotype was recorded at least ten times. The chain links TRBV19 to TRBJ2-7; 9 bases line up with TRBD2. The J segment lost 2 bases and the V segment lost 7 bases, leaving 6 bases of the junction unmatched. This CDR3 spans 14 amino acids. The V gene's germline CDR1 is LNHDA and CDR2 SQIVND (reference sequence). The CDR3 nucleotides are TGTGCCAGTAAACCAGCGGGAGGAACCTACGAGCAGTACTTC. Its protein is CASKPAGGTYEQYF. The entire variable domain, with the rest obtained from reference TRBV19 and TRBJ2-7, is as follows: DGGITQSPKYLFRKEGQNVTLSCEQNLNHDAMYWYRQDPGQGLRLIYYSQIVNDFQKGDIAEGYSVSREKKESFPLTVTSAQKNPTAFYLCASKPAGGTYEQYFGPGTRLTVT.

Ten or more counts support this clonotype. V gene TRBV6-5 combines with J gene TRBJ1-2; maybe TRBD1 (6 bases). Germline CDR1 MNHEY, CDR2 SVGAGI. V gave up 6 bases and J gave up 4 bases, with 9 bases separating them. The CDR3 has 12 amino acids. Here the CDR3 DNA reads TGTGCCAGCAGACAGGGAGCCTATGGCTACACCTTC. Encoded protein: CASRQGAYGYTF.

Ten or more counts support this clonotype. The chain combines TRBV28 with TRBJ1-1; the D is unclear. The CDR3 covers 12 residues. Germline CDR1 MDHEN, CDR2 SYDVKM. V lost 4 bases and J lost 4, with 7 bases in between. CDR3 coding DNA: TGTGCCAGCAGTTCCGGGCTCACTGAAGCTTTCTTT. Its protein is CASSSGLTEAFF.